Following are 30 T cell receptor beta chains from one sample sequenced in a study of T cell clonality in common variable immunodeficiency. Data came from immunoSEQ multiplex PCR; TCRdb stores just in-frame clones and leaves some out. Singletons are absent from the sample, which has approximately 37,000 clones. The sample consisted of peripheral blood mononuclear cells. The receptor source for this set is a person aged 18 to 75 in good health.

This clone was seen more than once but under ten times. The sequence runs out 3 residues before the end of the CDR3; the remainder is reconstructed from the germline J gene. The chain has TRBV20-1 and TRBJ2-1; D may be TRBD2 (6 bases). V lost 0 bases, J lost 4 bases, and 16 bases lay in between. Germline V gene lookup returns CDR1 DFQATT and CDR2 SNEGSKA (reference sequence). This CDR3 is built from 16 residues. Incomplete CDR3 DNA: TGCAGTGCTAGAGATTTAAGGTCTAGCGCGTACAATGAG. Translation gives CSARDLRSSAYNE. The full CDR3 is CSARDLRSSAYNEQFF.

This clone was picked up many times. The observed sequence ends 3 residues before the CDR3 terminus, with the missing tail filled in from the germline J gene. This rearrangement joins TRBV20-1 to TRBJ1-4; D is possibly TRBD1 (6 bases). Per the germline V gene, CDR1 is DFQATT and CDR2 is SNEGSKA (reference sequence). V gave up 4 bases and J gave up 7 bases, with 13 bases separating them. This CDR3 contains 13 residues. The CDR3 spells CSAIDRLGEKLFF. The CDR3 bases that were read are TGCAGTGCTATCGACAGGCTTGGTGAAAAA.

Points on this clone: The CDR3 end is not reached by the read, which stops 3 residues before it; the germline J gene fills it in. The chain carries TRBV18 and TRBJ1-2; 9 bases map to TRBD1. Germline lookup yields CDR1 KGHSH and CDR2 LQKENI. The CDR3 runs 15 residues. The CDR3 bases that were read are TGTGCCAGCTCACAAGCCGGGACAGGGTGGTACGAC. Its translation: CASSQAGTGWYD. The CDR3 reads in full as CASSQAGTGWYDYTF.

This clone was counted at least ten times. The part of the CDR3 DNA that was read is TGTGCCATCACTACGGGCACCGGGGAG. Translated: CAITTGTGE. In full, the CDR3 reads CAITTGTGELFF. This chain links TRBV10-3 with TRBJ2-2; unclear D gene. The observed sequence ends 3 residues before the CDR3 terminus, with the missing tail filled in from the germline J gene. Trimming removed 7 bases at V and 4 bases at J, with 7 bases between. There are 12 residues in the CDR3. Looked up from germline, CDR1 is ENHRY and CDR2 is SYGVKD.

This clone was seen repeatedly, ten times or more. The DNA ends 3 residues before the CDR3 does, and the rest of the CDR3 is filled in from the germline J gene. The rearrangement links TRBV29-1 to TRBJ2-2; possibly TRBD1 for D (5 bases). Germline values: CDR1 SQVTM, CDR2 ANQGSEA. The CDR3 sequence is 16 residues long. V lost 2 bases and J lost 5, with 18 bases in between. The CDR3 bases that were read are TGCAGCGTTGAAATTGGGGATAGGGGAACAACCGGGGAG. It encodes CSVEIGDRGTTGE. The complete CDR3 protein is CSVEIGDRGTTGELFF.

Ten or more counts support this clone. Coverage ceases 3 residues before the CDR3 finishes, and the germline J gene fills in the end. The chain carries TRBV19 and TRBJ1-1, with 7 bases that match TRBD1. The CDR3 is 15 amino acids. The V and J ends lost 4 bases and 7 bases, in that order; junction bases with no gene match: 12. The germline gives CDR1 LNHDA, CDR2 SQIVND (reference sequence). The CDR3 DNA, read in part, is TGTGCCAGTAGTACCTCCCGACAGGGCTGGGGTGAA. Its translation: CASSTSRQGWGE. The entire CDR3 is CASSTSRQGWGEAFF.

A note on this clone: The read ends 3 residues before the CDR3 terminus; that terminus is restored from the germline J gene. The chain joins TRBV19 to TRBJ1-2, with 7 bases aligning to TRBD1. This CDR3 contains 13 residues. Trimming cost V 4 bases and J 2 bases; bases outside gene matches: 1. Germline values: CDR1 LNHDA, CDR2 SQIVND (reference sequence). The CDR3 sequence is CASSKGQNYGYTF. Incomplete CDR3 DNA: TGTGCCAGTAGTAAGGGACAGAACTATGGC.

Judged by abundance, this clone is medium-sized. The read finishes 3 residues shy of the CDR3 end, and the germline J gene is used to complete it. The chain uses TRBV30 and TRBJ2-3; D might be TRBD2 (6 bases). This CDR3 has 14 amino acids. V was clipped by 3 bases and J by 4 bases, with 14 bases between them. Germline loops: CDR1 GTSNPN, CDR2 SVGIG (reference sequence). CDR3 bases read: TGTGCCTGGAGGAAAACCGGGGGATCAGATACG. Amino acids: CAWRKTGGSDT. The CDR3 in its entirety is CAWRKTGGSDTQYF.

This clone was detected only a few times. The read ends 3 residues before the CDR3 terminus; that terminus is restored from the germline J gene. The rearrangement uses TRBV10-2 and TRBJ2-3; tentatively, D is TRBD2 (5 bases). Germline-derived CDR1 and CDR2 are WSHSY and SAAADI. The CDR3 contains 13 residues. This chain's CDR3 is CASRPGWEETQYF. The sequenced part of the CDR3 DNA is TGCGCCAGCAGACCGGGGTGGGAAGAGACG.

This clone was picked up a small number of times. The DNA ends 3 residues before the CDR3 does, and the rest of the CDR3 is filled in from the germline J gene. The V and J genes are TRBV5-1 and TRBJ2-5; TRBD2 matches 8 bases. Trimming at V came to 1 base and at J to 2 bases, leaving 4 bases not matched to a gene. The CDR3 runs to 15 residues. Per the germline V gene, CDR1 is SGHRS and CDR2 is YFSETQ. The CDR3 sequence: CASSLIGTSQETQYF. The CDR3 bases that were read are TGCGCCAGCAGCTTGATCGGGACTAGTCAAGAGACC. Drawing the rest from reference TRBV5-1 and TRBJ2-5, the complete variable domain is KAGVTQTPRYLIKTRGQQVTLSCSPISGHRSVSWYQQTPGQGLQFLFEYFSETQRNKGNFPGRFSGRQFSNSRSEMNVSTLELGDSALYLCASSLIGTSQETQYFGPGTRLLVL.

This clone appeared many times. The read ends 3 residues early relative to the CDR3; the germline J gene fills the gap. The gene calls are TRBV12-3 or TRBV12-4 and TRBJ1-2, with D possibly being TRBD1 (5 bases). The CDR3 is 13 amino acids. Trimming left V 6 bases short and J 5 bases short, with 13 bases between. CDR3 bases read: TGTGCCAGCAGAGATTCAGGGTCATATGGC. This encodes CASRDSGSYG. Given in full, the CDR3 is CASRDSGSYGYTF.

In the case of this clone: The read finishes 3 residues shy of the CDR3 end, and the germline J gene is used to complete it. The chain couples TRBV13 to TRBJ2-3; 12 bases map to TRBD2. This CDR3 is 16 amino acids long. The V segment lost 6 bases and the J segment 1 base; nucleotides outside the gene matches: 5. The germline gives CDR1 PRHDT, CDR2 FYEKMQ (reference sequence). CDR3 DNA (partial): TGTGCCAGCAGATTGACTAGCGGGGGTGGCACAGATACG. Translated, it gives CASRLTSGGGTDT. The entire CDR3 protein is CASRLTSGGGTDTQYF.

This clone was found many times. The missing CDR3 end, 3 residues past where the read stops, is filled in from the germline J gene. J is TRBJ1-2 and V is TRBV5-1; no reliable D call. The CDR3 loop spans 14 amino acids. The germline V gene encodes CDR1 SGHRS and CDR2 YFSETQ. V was cut by 1 base and J by 5 bases, with 12 bases left in between. The part of the CDR3 DNA that was read is TGCGCCAGCAGCTTGAATGCGGGAACATATGGC. It specifies CASSLNAGTYG. The whole CDR3 protein is CASSLNAGTYGYTF. The full variable domain, its missing parts supplied by reference TRBV5-1 and TRBJ1-2, is KAGVTQTPRYLIKTRGQQVTLSCSPISGHRSVSWYQQTPGQGLQFLFEYFSETQRNKGNFPGRFSGRQFSNSRSEMNVSTLELGDSALYLCASSLNAGTYGYTFGSGTRLTVV.

This clone was recorded many times. The DNA ends 3 residues before the CDR3 does, and the rest of the CDR3 is filled in from the germline J gene. The V call is TRBV20-1, the J call TRBJ1-6; D unresolved. The germline V and J ends were trimmed by 1 base and 5 bases, with 12 bases remaining between them. Germline V gene data show CDR1 as DFQATT and CDR2 as SNEGSKA (reference sequence). CDR3 length equals 15 residues. The CDR3 DNA, read in part, is TGCAGTGCTAGAGCTATTGGTCAGGATAATTCACCC. Encoded protein: CSARAIGQDNSP. The full CDR3 protein reads CSARAIGQDNSPLHF.

CDR3 DNA (partial): TGTGCCAGCAGCCAAGGAAAGGGAGGGACAGGACGATACGAG. Translation: CASSQGKGGTGRYE. The full CDR3 protein is CASSQGKGGTGRYEQYF. This sequence joins TRBV14 and TRBJ2-7; D perhaps matches TRBD1 (8 bases). Coverage ceases 3 residues before the CDR3 finishes, and the germline J gene fills in the end. The CDR3 contains 17 residues. Germline lookup yields CDR1 SGHDN and CDR2 FVKESK. V lost 1 base and J lost 4, with 20 bases in between.

This clone was found many times. The read falls 3 residues short of the CDR3 end, and the missing part is taken from the germline J gene. Other DNA sequences of this sample code for an identical CDR3. The V and J genes are TRBV30 and TRBJ1-3; tentatively, D is TRBD1 (5 bases). Germline V gene data show CDR1 as GTSNPN and CDR2 as SVGIG (reference sequence). V was trimmed by 2 bases and J by 1 base, leaving 12 bases between them. CDR3 length: 15 amino acids. The CDR3 reads CAWSSSGKSGNTIYF. Incomplete CDR3 DNA: TGTGCCTGGAGTTCATCAGGGAAATCTGGAAACACC. Full variable domain (rest looked up from reference TRBV30 and TRBJ1-3): SQTIHQWPATLVQPVGSPLSLECTVEGTSNPNLYWYRQAAGRGLQLLFYSVGIGQISSEVPQNLSASRPQDRQFILSSKKLLLSDSGFYLCAWSSSGKSGNTIYFGEGSWLTVV.

The sample holds many counts of this clone. The CDR3 extends 3 residues past the end of the read, so its final part is completed from the germline J gene. The J gene is TRBJ1-2, the V gene TRBV20-1; D not resolved. From germline, CDR1 is DFQATT and CDR2 SNEGSKA (reference sequence). The CDR3 loop spans 12 amino acids. V was pared by 3 bases and J by 5 bases, with 10 bases between. The CDR3 sequence: CSASLPPYGYTF. CDR3 bases read: TGCAGTGCTAGTCTACCCCCTTATGGC.

This clone has a count of ten or more. The sequence runs out 3 residues before the end of the CDR3; the remainder is reconstructed from the germline J gene. The V and J genes are TRBV18 and TRBJ1-2, with a possible D match to TRBD1 (6 bases). CDR3 length: 13 residues. Germline CDR1 is KGHSH and CDR2 is LQKENI. This chain's CDR3 is CASSPTGSGGYTF. CDR3 bases read: TGTGCCAGCTCACCAACAGGGTCGGGCGGC.

The sample holds many counts of this clone. The sequenced fragment ends 3 residues before the CDR3 boundary, so the rest is inferred from the germline J gene. The V call is TRBV20-1, the J call TRBJ1-5, with D perhaps TRBD1 (5 bases). CDR1 and CDR2 (germline): DFQATT, SNEGSKA (reference sequence). The V end lost 5 bases, the J end lost 0 bases, and 14 bases lay between the germline ends. CDR3 length: 15 amino acids. CDR3 amino acids: CSAARTKYSNQPQHF. CDR3 DNA (partial): TGCAGTGCTGCACGGACAAAATATAGCAATCAGCCC.

This clone has a handful of counts. Read sequence stops 3 residues before the CDR3 end, and the germline J gene provides the missing end. The chain uses TRBV5-6 and TRBJ1-6; a weak D match, TRBD1 (5 bases). V was clipped by 8 bases and J by 7 bases, with 16 bases between them. This CDR3 region has 14 residues. Per the germline V gene, CDR1 is SGHDT and CDR2 is YYEEEE. The sequenced CDR3 bases are TGTGCCAGTCATGTCAGGGCCATCAATTCACCC. It is translated as CASHVRAINSP. The entire CDR3 is CASHVRAINSPLHF.

This clone was detected many times. The sequenced fragment ends 3 residues before the CDR3 boundary, so the rest is inferred from the germline J gene. The chain employs TRBV5-6 and TRBJ2-5, with D perhaps TRBD1 (5 bases). This CDR3 is built from 14 residues. Trimming took off 3 bases at V and 5 bases at J, with 14 bases between the two ends. Germline CDR1 is SGHDT and CDR2 is YYEEEE. The covered CDR3 bases are TGTGCCAGCAGCTCCCTCCAGGGAAGGGAGACC. It translates to CASSSLQGRET. The complete CDR3 protein is CASSSLQGRETQYF.

The table lists this clone with a few counts. The CDR3 is cut off 3 residues early in the read; its end comes from the germline J gene. The chain joins TRBV6-4 to TRBJ1-5; no firm D call. CDR1 MRHNA and CDR2 SNTAGT come from the germline V gene. The CDR3 runs to 15 residues. V lost 0 bases and J 2 bases, leaving 8 bases between the germline ends. The CDR3 reads CASSDSGLGNQPQHF. The CDR3 bases that were read are TGTGCCAGCAGTGACTCAGGGTTGGGCAATCAGCCC.

This clone has just a few counts. The CDR3 end is not reached by the read, which stops 3 residues before it; the germline J gene fills it in. The chain recombines TRBV7-8 with TRBJ2-1; D remains ambiguous. Germline values: CDR1 SGHVS, CDR2 FQNEAQ. The CDR3 runs to 12 residues. Trimming cost V 5 bases and J 9 bases, with 11 bases left between them. The covered CDR3 bases are TGTGCCAGCAGCACGTTCGCCGGTGAG. This encodes CASSTFAGE. The CDR3, in full, reads CASSTFAGEQFF.

At least ten counts were recorded for this clone. The read terminates 3 residues ahead of where the CDR3 ends, so the germline J gene completes it. J is TRBJ2-1 and V is TRBV7-3, with TRBD2 matching 8 bases. The CDR3 is 14 amino acids. J lost 6 bases, V lost 6 bases, and 7 bases had no gene match. The V gene's germline CDR1 is SGHTA and CDR2 FQGTGA. This CDR3 is CASSQSGSGNEQFF. The CDR3 DNA, read in part, is TGTGCCAGCAGTCAAAGCGGGAGCGGCAATGAG.

This clone was seen at least ten times. The read ends 3 residues early relative to the CDR3; the germline J gene fills the gap. The chain couples TRBV5-1 to TRBJ2-7, with TRBD2 matching 10 bases. The CDR3 extends over 13 amino acids. V was pared by 3 bases and J by 5 bases, with 2 bases of the junction left unmatched. CDR1 SGHRS and CDR2 YFSETQ come from the germline V gene. CDR3 sequence: CASSSSGSNEQYF. Incomplete CDR3 DNA: TGCGCCAGCAGCTCTAGCGGGAGCAACGAG. The complete variable domain, with remaining parts taken from reference TRBV5-1 and TRBJ2-7, reads KAGVTQTPRYLIKTRGQQVTLSCSPISGHRSVSWYQQTPGQGLQFLFEYFSETQRNKGNFPGRFSGRQFSNSRSEMNVSTLELGDSALYLCASSSSGSNEQYFGPGTRLTVT.

On this clone itself: The DNA ends 3 residues before the CDR3 does, and the rest of the CDR3 is filled in from the germline J gene. The genes are TRBV18 and TRBJ2-2; weak D call: TRBD1 (5 bases). Deletions cut 1 base from V and 5 bases from J, with 11 bases between. This CDR3 spans 15 amino acids. Germline loops: CDR1 KGHSH, CDR2 LQKENI. CDR3 bases read: TGTGCCAGCTCACCACGCCAGGGTTCGACCGGGGAG. It is translated as CASSPRQGSTGE. The whole CDR3 sequence reads CASSPRQGSTGELFF.

The CDR3 spells CASSFSTGTEAFF. The sequenced CDR3 bases are TGTGCCAGCAGCTTTTCGACAGGGACTGAA. V usage is TRBV7-9 and J usage is TRBJ1-1, with 7 bases matching TRBD1. The read is 3 residues too short to cover the CDR3 end, so that end is filled in from the germline J gene. CDR1 and CDR2 from the germline V gene are SEHNR and FQNEAQ (reference sequence). The CDR3 length is 13 residues. With V trimmed by 3 bases and J by 5 bases, 3 bases remained unmatched.

Concerning this clone itself: The read ends 3 residues before the CDR3 terminus; that terminus is restored from the germline J gene. The V call is TRBV5-6, the J call TRBJ1-5; 8 bases map to TRBD1. Trimming cost V 3 bases and J 6 bases; bases outside gene matches: 2. From germline, CDR1 is SGHDT and CDR2 YYEEEE. This CDR3 spans 13 amino acids. CDR3 amino acids: CASSSDRGQPQHF. CDR3 DNA, as far as it was read: TGTGCCAGCAGCTCTGACAGGGGTCAGCCC.

This clone was recorded at least ten times. The read halts 3 residues ahead of the CDR3 end, with the missing end drawn from the germline J gene. The chain recombines TRBV5-4 with TRBJ2-1; D is undetermined. This CDR3 contains 15 residues. V was shortened by 4 bases and J by 0 bases, with 11 bases between the two germline ends. CDR1 and CDR2 from the germline V gene are SGHNT and YYREEE (reference sequence). This CDR3 is CASSPSVSSYNEQFF. CDR3 bases read: TGTGCCAGCAGCCCCAGCGTGAGCTCCTACAATGAG. Full variable domain (rest looked up from reference TRBV5-4 and TRBJ2-1): ETGVTQSPTHLIKTRGQQVTLRCSSQSGHNTVSWYQQALGQGPQFIFQYYREEENGRGNFPPRFSGLQFPNYSSELNVNALELDDSALYLCASSPSVSSYNEQFFGPGTRLTVL.

This clone was found many times. The CDR3 bases that were read are TGCAGTGCCTTTAGCGGAGGGAGCACAGATACG. Translated: CSAFSGGSTDT. The whole CDR3 sequence reads CSAFSGGSTDTQYF. V and J are TRBV20-1 and TRBJ2-3, with D tentatively TRBD2 (6 bases). The read gets to within 3 residues of the CDR3 end, and the germline J gene fills in the rest. In germline, CDR1 is DFQATT, CDR2 SNEGSKA (reference sequence). The CDR3 is made up of 14 amino acids. The germline V and J ends were trimmed by 6 bases and 0 bases, with 13 bases remaining between them.